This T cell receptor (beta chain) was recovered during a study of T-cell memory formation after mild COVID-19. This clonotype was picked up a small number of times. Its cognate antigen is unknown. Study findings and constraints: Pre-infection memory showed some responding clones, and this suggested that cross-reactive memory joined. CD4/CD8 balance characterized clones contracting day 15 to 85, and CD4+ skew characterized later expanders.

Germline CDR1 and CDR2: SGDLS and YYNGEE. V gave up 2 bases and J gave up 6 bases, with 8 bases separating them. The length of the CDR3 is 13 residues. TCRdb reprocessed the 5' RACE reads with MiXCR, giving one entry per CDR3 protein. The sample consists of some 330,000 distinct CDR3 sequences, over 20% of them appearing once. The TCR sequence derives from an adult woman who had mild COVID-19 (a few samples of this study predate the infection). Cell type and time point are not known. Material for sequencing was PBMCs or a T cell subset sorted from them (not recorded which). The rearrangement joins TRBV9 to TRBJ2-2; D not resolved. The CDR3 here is CASSVSLSGELFF. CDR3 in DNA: TGTGCCAGCAGCGTCAGCTTGTCCGGGGAGCTGTTTTTT.